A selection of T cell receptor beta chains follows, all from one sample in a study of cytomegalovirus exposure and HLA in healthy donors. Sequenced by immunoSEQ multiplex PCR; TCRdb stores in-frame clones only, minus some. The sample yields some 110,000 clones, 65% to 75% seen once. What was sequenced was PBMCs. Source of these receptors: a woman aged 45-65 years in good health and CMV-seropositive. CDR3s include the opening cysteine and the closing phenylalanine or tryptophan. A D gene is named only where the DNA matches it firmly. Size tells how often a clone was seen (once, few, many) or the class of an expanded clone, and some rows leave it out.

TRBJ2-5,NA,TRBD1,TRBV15,TGTGCCACCAGCAGAGGGACAGGACAACAAGAGACCCAGTACTTC,CATSRGTGQQETQYF
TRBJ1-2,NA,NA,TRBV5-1,TGCGCCAGCACCTCGACAGGAGTAGGTGGCTACACCTTC,CASTSTGVGGYTF
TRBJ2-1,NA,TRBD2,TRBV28,TGTGCCAGCAGTTCAGCGGGGCAACTCAATGAGCAGTTCTTC,CASSSAGQLNEQFF
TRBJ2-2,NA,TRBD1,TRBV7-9,TGTGCCAGCAGCTTAGCCCAGGGGGCCGGGGAGCTGTTTTTT,CASSLAQGAGELFF
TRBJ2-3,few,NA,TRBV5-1,TGCGCCAGCAGCCGGGGGGCGCAGGGCACAGATACGCAGTATTTT,CASSRGAQGTDTQYF
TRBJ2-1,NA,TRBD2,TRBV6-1,TGTGCCAGCAGACTAGCGGGGGAGCAGTTCTTC,CASRLAGEQFF
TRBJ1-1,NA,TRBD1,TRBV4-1,TGCGCCAGCAGCCAAGACAGGGGGCTCGGCACTGAAGCTTTCTTT,CASSQDRGLGTEAFF
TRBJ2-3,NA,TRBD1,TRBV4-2,TGTGCCAGCAGCCCCGGACAGGGGGAAGATACGCAGTATTTT,CASSPGQGEDTQYF
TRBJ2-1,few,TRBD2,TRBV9,TGTGCCAGCAGCATCGGGACTAGCGGGGCCTTACTGTTCTTC,CASSIGTSGALLFF
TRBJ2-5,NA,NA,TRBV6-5,TGTGCCAGCAGTTACTCGGGGGGACGACAAGAGACCCAGTACTTC,CASSYSGGRQETQYF
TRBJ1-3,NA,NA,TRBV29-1,TGCACCGCCTGGTGGGCAGGGGGAAACACCATATATTTT,CTAWWAGGNTIYF
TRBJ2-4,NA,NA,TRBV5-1,TGCGCCAGCAGCCTACAGGGTTTAGAGGGCATTCAGTACTTC,CASSLQGLEGIQYF
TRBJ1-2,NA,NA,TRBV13,TGTGCCAGCAGCTTACGGGATATATTCGGCTATGGCTACACCTTC,CASSLRDIFGYGYTF
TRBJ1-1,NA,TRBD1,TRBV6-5,TGTGCCAGCAGTTCTCGACAGGGCCGTGGGACTGAAGCTTTCTTT,CASSSRQGRGTEAFF
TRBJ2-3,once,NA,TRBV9,TGTGCCAGCAGCGTAGATCCAGGGATGGTAACAGATACGCAGTATTTT,CASSVDPGMVTDTQYF
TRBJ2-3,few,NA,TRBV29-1,TGCAGCCTCTCTCCCTTGGCTACAGATACGCAGTATTTT,CSLSPLATDTQYF